The entry below describes one TCR beta chain. Its antigen remains unknown. This sample was taken from a study of cytomegalovirus exposure and HLA in healthy donors. PCR primers comprised 60 Vbeta and 13 Jbeta primers. As handled by the study authors: Counted up in a later analysis, unique TCR beta chains came to about 80 million, with around 11 million shared. Using immunoSEQ multiplex PCR, the repertoire was profiled, and TCRdb retains in-frame clones only, with some absent. Clone size and the V and J calls come from that table; the DNA yielded D and trimming. This table lists around 130,000 clones. Study-level points and caveats: TCR beta sequences numbering around 15,000 were associated with HLA alleles at 0.05 false discovery rate in a later analysis. Roughly uniform sequencing depth across donors was assumed, possibly incorrectly.

This TCR was recovered from a woman between 40 and 50 years old in good health and CMV-seronegative. Material: PBMCs.

CDR3 nucleotide sequence: TGTGCCAGCAGCCCCGGAGGGGGCGCGAGGGGCTACACCTTC. Protein sequence: CASSPGGGARGYTF. The chain uses TRBV7-9 and TRBJ1-2; 7 positions match TRBD1. V was pared by 5 bases and J by 8 bases, with 11 bases of the junction left unmatched. CDR1 is SEHNR, CDR2 FQNEAQ, per germline (reference sequence). CDR3 length equals 14 residues.